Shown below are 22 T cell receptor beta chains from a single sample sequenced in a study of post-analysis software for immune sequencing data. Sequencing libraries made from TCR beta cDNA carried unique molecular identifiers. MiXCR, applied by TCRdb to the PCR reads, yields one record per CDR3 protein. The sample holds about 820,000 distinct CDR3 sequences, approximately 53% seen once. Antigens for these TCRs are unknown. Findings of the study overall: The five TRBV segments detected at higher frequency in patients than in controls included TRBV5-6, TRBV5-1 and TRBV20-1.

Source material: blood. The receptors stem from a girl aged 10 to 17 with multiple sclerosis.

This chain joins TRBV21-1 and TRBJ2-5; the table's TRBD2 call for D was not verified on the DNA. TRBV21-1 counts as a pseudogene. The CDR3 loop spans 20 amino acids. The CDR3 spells CASSKVGGLAEAGYQETQYF. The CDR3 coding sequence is TGTGCCAGCAGCAAAGTAGGGGGACTAGCGGAAGCCGGGTACCAAGAGACCCAGTACTTC.

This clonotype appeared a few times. The CDR3 sequence: CASSLDPRGADTQYF. The CDR3 region has the DNA TGCGCCAGCAGCTTGGACCCCAGGGGTGCAGATACGCAGTATTTT. The gene calls are TRBV5-1 and TRBJ2-3, with D possibly TRBD1 on 6 matching bases. Germline-derived CDR1 and CDR2 are SGHRS and YFSETQ. The CDR3 is made up of 15 amino acids. V was cut by 0 bases and J by 4 bases, with 12 bases left in between.

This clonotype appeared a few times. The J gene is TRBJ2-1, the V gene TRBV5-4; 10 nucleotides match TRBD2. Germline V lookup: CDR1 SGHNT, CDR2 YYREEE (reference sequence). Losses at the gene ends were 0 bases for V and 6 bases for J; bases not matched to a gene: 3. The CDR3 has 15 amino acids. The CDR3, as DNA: TGTGCCAGCAGCTTGGTGGTAGCGGGAGGCAATGAGCAGTTCTTC. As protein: CASSLVVAGGNEQFF.

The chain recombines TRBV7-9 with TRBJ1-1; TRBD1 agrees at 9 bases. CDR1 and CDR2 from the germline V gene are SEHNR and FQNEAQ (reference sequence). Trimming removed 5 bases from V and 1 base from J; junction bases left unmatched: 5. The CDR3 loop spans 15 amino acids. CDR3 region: CASSRSGQGNTEAFF. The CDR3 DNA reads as TGTGCCAGCAGCCGATCGGGACAGGGGAACACTGAAGCTTTCTTT.

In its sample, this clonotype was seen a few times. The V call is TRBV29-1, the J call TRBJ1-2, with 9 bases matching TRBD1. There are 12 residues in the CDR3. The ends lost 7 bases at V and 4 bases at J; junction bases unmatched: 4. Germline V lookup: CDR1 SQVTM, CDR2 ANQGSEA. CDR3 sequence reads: CSAPTGGYGYTF. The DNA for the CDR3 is TGCAGCGCTCCGACAGGGGGCTATGGCTACACCTTC.

CDR3 in amino acids: CSVEAPRSGGTDTQYF. The CDR3 coding sequence is TGCAGCGTTGAAGCCCCGAGGAGCGGTGGCACAGATACGCAGTATTTT. V usage is TRBV29-1 and J usage is TRBJ2-3; perhaps TRBD2 as D (5 bases). Germline-derived CDR1 and CDR2 are SQVTM and ANQGSEA. The length of the CDR3 is 16 residues. Trimming shortened V by 1 base and J by 1 base, and 15 bases separated the two germline ends.

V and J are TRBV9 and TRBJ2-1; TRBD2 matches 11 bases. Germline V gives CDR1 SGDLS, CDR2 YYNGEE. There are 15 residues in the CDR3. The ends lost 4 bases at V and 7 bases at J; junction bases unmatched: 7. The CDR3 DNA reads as TGTGCCAGCAGCCTAGCGGGAGGTGTAGAAAATGAGCAGTTCTTC. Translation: CASSLAGGVENEQFF.

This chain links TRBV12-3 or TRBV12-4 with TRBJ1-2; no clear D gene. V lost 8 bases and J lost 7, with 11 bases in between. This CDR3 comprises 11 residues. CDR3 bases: TGTGCCAGCCAGGTAGCGGGTGGCTACACCTTC. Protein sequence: CASQVAGGYTF.

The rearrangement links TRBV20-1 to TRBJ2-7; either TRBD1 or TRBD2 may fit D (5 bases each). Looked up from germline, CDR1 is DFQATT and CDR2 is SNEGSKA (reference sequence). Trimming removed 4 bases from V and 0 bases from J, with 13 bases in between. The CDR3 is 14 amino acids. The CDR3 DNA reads TGCAGTGCTACCGGGACCGAGATCTCCTACGAGCAGTACTTC. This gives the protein CSATGTEISYEQYF.

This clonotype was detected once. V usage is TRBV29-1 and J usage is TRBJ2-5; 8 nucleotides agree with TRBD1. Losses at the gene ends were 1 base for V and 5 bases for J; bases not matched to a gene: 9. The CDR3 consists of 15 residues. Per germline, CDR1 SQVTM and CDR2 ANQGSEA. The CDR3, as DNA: TGCAGCGTTGAAGCCACCGGCAGGGGGCGGGAGACCCAGTACTTC. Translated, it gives CSVEATGRGRETQYF.

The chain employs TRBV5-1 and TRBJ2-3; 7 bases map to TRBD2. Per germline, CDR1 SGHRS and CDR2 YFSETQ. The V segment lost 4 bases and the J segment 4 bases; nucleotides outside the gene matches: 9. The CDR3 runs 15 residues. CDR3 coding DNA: TGCGCCAGCAGCCCTGGGGAGGGAGGCGCAGATACGCAGTATTTT. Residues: CASSPGEGGADTQYF. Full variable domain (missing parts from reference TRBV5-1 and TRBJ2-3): KAGVTQTPRYLIKTRGQQVTLSCSPISGHRSVSWYQQTPGQGLQFLFEYFSETQRNKGNFPGRFSGRQFSNSRSEMNVSTLELGDSALYLCASSPGEGGADTQYFGPGTRLTVL.

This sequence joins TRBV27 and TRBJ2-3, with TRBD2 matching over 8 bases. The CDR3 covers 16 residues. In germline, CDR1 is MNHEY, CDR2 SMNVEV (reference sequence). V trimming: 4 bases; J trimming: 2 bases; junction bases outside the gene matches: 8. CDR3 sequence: CASSSSLAGYTDTQYF. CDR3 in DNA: TGTGCCAGCAGTTCGTCCCTAGCGGGCTACACAGATACGCAGTATTTT.

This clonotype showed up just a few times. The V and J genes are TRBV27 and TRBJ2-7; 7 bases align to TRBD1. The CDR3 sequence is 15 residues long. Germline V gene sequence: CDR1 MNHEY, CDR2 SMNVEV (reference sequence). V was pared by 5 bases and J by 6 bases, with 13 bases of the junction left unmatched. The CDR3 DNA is TGTGCCAGCAGTACACCCTCGACAGGGACCCGCGAGCAGTACTTC. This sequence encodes CASSTPSTGTREQYF.

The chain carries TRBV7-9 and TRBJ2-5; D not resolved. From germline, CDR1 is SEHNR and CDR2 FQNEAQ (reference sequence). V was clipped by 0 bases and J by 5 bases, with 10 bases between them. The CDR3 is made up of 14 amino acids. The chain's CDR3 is CASSLARSLETQYF. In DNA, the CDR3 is TGTGCCAGCAGCTTAGCCCGCAGTTTGGAGACCCAGTACTTC.

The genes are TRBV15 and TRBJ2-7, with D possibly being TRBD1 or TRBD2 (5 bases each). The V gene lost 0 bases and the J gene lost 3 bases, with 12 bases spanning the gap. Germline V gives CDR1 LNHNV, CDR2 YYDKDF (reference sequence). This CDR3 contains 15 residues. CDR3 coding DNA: TGTGCCACCAGCAGAGACCCGGGGCAGTTCTACGAGCAGTACTTC. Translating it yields CATSRDPGQFYEQYF.

The CDR3 here is CASSFDRRTDTQYF. CDR3 coding DNA: TGCGCCAGCAGCTTCGACAGACGCACAGATACGCAGTATTTT. The chain combines TRBV5-1 with TRBJ2-3, with a weak D call TRBD1 (5 bases). Trimming pared 2 bases from V and 1 base from J, leaving 8 bases between. CDR3 length equals 14 residues. Germline CDR1 reads SGHRS; CDR2 reads YFSETQ.

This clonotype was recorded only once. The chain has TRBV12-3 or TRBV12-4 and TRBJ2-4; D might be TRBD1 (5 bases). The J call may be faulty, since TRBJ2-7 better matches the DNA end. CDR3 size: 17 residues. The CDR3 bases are TGTGCCAGCAGTTTAATGATCTGGGGCAGTAGCAGTTACGAGCAGTACTTC. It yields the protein CASSLMIWGSSSYEQYF.

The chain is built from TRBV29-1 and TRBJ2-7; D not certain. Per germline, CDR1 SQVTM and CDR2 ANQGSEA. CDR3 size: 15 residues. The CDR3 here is CSVEDLWASVDEQFV. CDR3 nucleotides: TGCAGCGTTGAAGATCTTTGGGCCTCGGTAGATGAGCAGTTCGTC.

The CDR3 DNA sequence: TGTGCCAGCAGCCACAGGGCAGCAGGAGGCTACGAGCAGTACTTC. Its translation is CASSHRAAGGYEQYF. The chain combines TRBV6-6 with TRBJ2-7; D perhaps matches TRBD1 (6 bases). There are 15 residues in the CDR3. The V and J ends lost 6 bases and 3 bases respectively, with 18 bases between them. Looked up from germline, CDR1 is MNHNY and CDR2 is SVGAGI (reference sequence).

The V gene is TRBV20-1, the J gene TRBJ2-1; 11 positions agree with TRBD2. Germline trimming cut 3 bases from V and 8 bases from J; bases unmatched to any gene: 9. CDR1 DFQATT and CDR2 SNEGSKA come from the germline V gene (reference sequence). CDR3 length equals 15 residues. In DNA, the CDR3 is TGCAGTGCTAGGGGGACTAGCGGCCTTATCCATGAGCAGTTCTTC. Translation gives CSARGTSGLIHEQFF.

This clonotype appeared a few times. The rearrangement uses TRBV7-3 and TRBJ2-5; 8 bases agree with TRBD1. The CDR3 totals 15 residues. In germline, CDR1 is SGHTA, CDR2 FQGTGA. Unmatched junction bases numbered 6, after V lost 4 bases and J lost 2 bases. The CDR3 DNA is TGTGCCAGCAGCTCAGGACAGGGCTGGCAAGAGACCCAGTACTTC. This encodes CASSSGQGWQETQYF.

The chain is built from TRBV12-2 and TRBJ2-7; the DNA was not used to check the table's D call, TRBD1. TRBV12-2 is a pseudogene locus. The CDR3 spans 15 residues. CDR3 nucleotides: TGTGCAAGTCGCGAATGGACAGGGGGCTCCTACGAGCAGTACTTC. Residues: CASREWTGGSYEQYF.